The entry below gives a single T cell receptor (beta chain) sequence along with its context. Libraries were prepared by immunoSEQ multiplex PCR; TCRdb keeps only in-frame clonotypes and omits some of them. In the table there are about 1.9 million clones, around 93% of which are singletons. This sample stems from a study of shared clonotypes between healthy human individuals. Germline loops: CDR1 SGHNT, CDR2 YENEEA. J lost 2 bases, V lost 5 bases, and 8 bases had no gene match. The CDR3 consists of 17 residues. Naive CD8 cells comprised CD45RO-negative, CCR7-positively selected cells, excluding terminally differentiated effector memory CD45RA+ cells.

The sequence came from a man aged 18-30 years in good health. Some clones in this sample may be carry-over from other donors' samples. This rearrangement joins TRBV11-3 to TRBJ2-3; TRBD2 agrees at 12 bases. Sequenced sample: naive CD8+ T cells from PBMCs. The DNA for the CDR3 is TGTGCCAGCAGCCCCCGACTAGCGGGAGAGAACACAGATACGCAGTATTTT. This gives the protein CASSPRLAGENTDTQYF. Full variable domain (rest looked up from reference TRBV11-3 and TRBJ2-3): EAGVVQSPRYKIIEKKQPVAFWCNPISGHNTLYWYLQNLGQGPELLIRYENEEAVDDSQLPKDRFSAERLKGVDSTLKIQPAELGDSAVYLCASSPRLAGENTDTQYFGPGTRLTVL.